One sample yielded the 13 T cell receptor beta chains listed below, sequenced in a study of T cells in tuberculosis. The repertoire was sequenced with immunoSEQ multiplex PCR; TCRdb's copy has only in-frame clones and lacks some. The sample lists 25,000 to 30,000 clones; around 91% were seen once. The sample comprised PBMCs. The receptors stem from a donor aged 10-29 years with latent tuberculosis or without tuberculosis infection.

This chain links TRBV10-3 with TRBJ1-4, with TRBD1 matching over 12 bases. The V and J ends lost 5 bases and 8 bases, in that order; junction bases with no gene match: 3. The length of the CDR3 is 14 residues. Germline CDR1 and CDR2: ENHRY and SYGVKD. CDR3 region: CAISRDRGLEKLFF. CDR3 DNA sequence: TGTGCCATCAGTAGGGACAGGGGGCTAGAAAAACTGTTTTTT.

The chain links TRBV4-1 to TRBJ2-2; 10 positions agree with TRBD2. This CDR3 region has 16 residues. Germline-derived CDR1 and CDR2 are MGHRA and YSYEKL. After removal of 1 base from V and 2 bases from J, the junction contained 1 base not matched to a gene. In nucleotides, the CDR3 is TGCGCCAGCAGCCAAGGACTAGCGGGTAACACCGGGGAGCTGTTTTTT. Its protein product is CASSQGLAGNTGELFF.

CDR3 nucleotide sequence: TGTGCCAGCACCTCCGGACAGGGGGGCTACGAGCAGTACTTC. Protein product: CASTSGQGGYEQYF. The rearrangement joins TRBV6-4 to TRBJ2-7, with 10 bases matching TRBD1. This CDR3 spans 14 amino acids. The germline CDR1 and CDR2 sequences are MRHNA and SNTAGT. Losses at the gene ends were 7 bases for V and 3 bases for J; bases not matched to a gene: 6.

The gene calls are TRBV19 and TRBJ1-1; weak D call: TRBD1 (5 bases). CDR1 is LNHDA and CDR2 is SQIVND in the germline V gene (reference sequence). This CDR3 comprises 16 residues. V gave up 5 bases and J gave up 0 bases, with 16 bases separating them. The CDR3 DNA reads as TGTGCCAGTAGTCAAAGGAGGGGCAGTCTGAACACTGAAGCTTTCTTT. This sequence encodes CASSQRRGSLNTEAFF.

The gene calls are TRBV7-6 and TRBJ1-2, with 8 nucleotides matching TRBD1. There are 14 residues in the CDR3. CDR1 and CDR2 from the germline V gene are SGHVS and FNYEAQ. The V and J ends lost 5 bases and 2 bases, in that order; junction bases with no gene match: 4. The CDR3 sequence: CASSVGQGNYGYTF. CDR3 nucleotide sequence: TGTGCCAGCAGCGTCGGACAGGGAAACTATGGCTACACCTTC. Full variable domain (outside the CDR3, taken from reference TRBV7-6 and TRBJ1-2): GAGVSQSPRYKVTKRGQDVALRCDPISGHVSLYWYRQALGQGPEFLTYFNYEAQQDKSGLPNDRFSAERPEGSISTLTIQRTEQRDSAMYRCASSVGQGNYGYTFGSGTRLTVV.

V and J are TRBV6-5 and TRBJ2-7, with 8 bases lining up with TRBD1. The CDR3 extends over 16 amino acids. Germline loops: CDR1 MNHEY, CDR2 SVGAGI. The V and J ends lost 4 bases and 0 bases, in that order; junction bases with no gene match: 8. The CDR3 sequence is CASSFQDRVSSYEQYF. The DNA of the CDR3 is TGTGCCAGCAGTTTTCAGGACAGGGTGAGCTCCTACGAGCAGTACTTC.

J is TRBJ2-3 and V is TRBV5-1; TRBD1 aligns across 7 bases. The V gene end was trimmed by 1 base and the J gene end by 5 bases; junction bases not matched to a gene: 13. The length of the CDR3 is 17 residues. From germline, CDR1 is SGHRS and CDR2 YFSETQ. The CDR3 loop reads CASSLHHRGSEGDTQYF. Written as DNA, the CDR3 is TGCGCCAGCAGCTTGCATCACAGGGGCTCCGAAGGAGATACGCAGTATTTT.

The chain employs TRBV5-6 and TRBJ2-1; 9 positions agree with TRBD1. Germline V lookup: CDR1 SGHDT, CDR2 YYEEEE. J was trimmed by 3 bases and V by 0 bases; bases with no gene match: 1. This CDR3 region has 15 residues. The CDR3 nucleotides read TGTGCCAGCAGCTTGGGGGGACAGGGCTACAATGAGCAGTTCTTC. Translation gives CASSLGGQGYNEQFF.

The genes are TRBV5-1 and TRBJ2-2, with 7 positions matching TRBD1. The CDR3 runs 16 residues. From germline, CDR1 is SGHRS and CDR2 YFSETQ. The ends lost 6 bases at V and 1 base at J; junction bases unmatched: 9. CDR3 sequence: CASTVGTAGNTGELFF. The CDR3 DNA reads as TGCGCCAGCACCGTTGGGACAGCCGGGAACACCGGGGAGCTGTTTTTT.

The chain carries TRBV4-2 and TRBJ1-1, with TRBD1 identical over 8 bases. With 5 bases clipped from V and 0 bases from J, the junction kept 2 bases outside the gene matches. CDR3 length equals 14 residues. Per the germline V gene, CDR1 is LGHNA and CDR2 is YNFKEQ. CDR3 sequence reads: CASSIQGVNTEAFF. The CDR3 nucleotides read TGTGCCAGCAGCATACAGGGGGTGAACACTGAAGCTTTCTTT.

The gene calls are TRBV28 and TRBJ1-5; 9 bases map to TRBD1. The CDR3 is made up of 14 amino acids. J gave up 6 bases and V 5 bases, and 5 bases lay outside the gene matches. Germline V gene data show CDR1 as MDHEN and CDR2 as SYDVKM. DNA of the CDR3: TGTGCCAGCAGTCCCGGACAGGGGAGTCAGCCCCAGCATTTT. Its protein product is CASSPGQGSQPQHF.

This CDR3 is CASSVGAGGGTDTQYF. In nucleotides, the CDR3 is TGTGCCAGCAGCGTGGGAGCGGGGGGAGGGACAGATACGCAGTATTTT. The chain combines TRBV9 with TRBJ2-3, with TRBD2 identical over 9 bases. The CDR3 contains 16 residues. With V trimmed by 2 bases and J by 3 bases, 7 bases remained unmatched. The germline V gene encodes CDR1 SGDLS and CDR2 YYNGEE.

CDR3 protein: CSVQGVGVLDEQFF. The CDR3 DNA reads TGCAGCGTTCAGGGGGTGGGGGTACTCGATGAGCAGTTCTTC. The J gene is TRBJ2-1, the V gene TRBV29-1; 7 bases line up with TRBD1. Germline CDR1 reads SQVTM; CDR2 reads ANQGSEA. V was clipped by 5 bases and J by 8 bases; unmatched bases: 12. The CDR3 has 14 amino acids.